The clone carrying this T cell receptor (beta chain) was recorded many times. Diagnosis was based on clinical symptoms, serum thyroxine, TRAb, thyroid ultrasound and orbital computed tomography. RNA transcripts served as template for amplifying TCR beta CDR3 sequences. First-round RT-PCR with HTBI primers preceded a second-round multiplex PCR. TCRdb processed the multiplex PCR reads anew with MiXCR; each CDR3 protein has one entry. This sample yields about 1.2 million distinct CDR3 sequences, of which roughly two fifths are seen a single time; 11% belongs to the top ten. These data belong to a study of Graves' ophthalmopathy and Graves' hyperthyroidism. The CDR3 consists of 14 residues. CDR1 LGHNA and CDR2 YSLEER come from the germline V gene. V was cut by 2 bases and J by 4 bases, with 9 bases left in between.

The sequenced material came from peripheral blood or thyroid tissue (not recorded which). The TCR sequence derives from an adult man with Graves' hyperthyroidism. The J gene is TRBJ1-5, the V gene TRBV4-3, with D perhaps TRBD1 (6 bases). The CDR3 here is CASSQMRGNQPQHF. The DNA for the CDR3 is TGCGCCAGCAGCCAAATGAGGGGGAATCAGCCCCAGCATTTT.